One and the same sample provided the 10 T cell receptor beta chains below, sequenced in a study of T cells after posttransplantation cyclophosphamide. TCRdb's copy holds only in-frame clones and misses some; the assay was immunoSEQ multiplex PCR. This sample includes fewer than 12,000 clones with no singletons; its ten biggest clones take up about 15%. Busulfan-fludarabine conditioning, marrow transplant, and cyclophosphamide on days +3 and +4 were administered. The specimen was PBMCs, collected after allogeneic stem cell transplant with posttransplant cyclophosphamide. These receptors originate from a female patient between 35 and 55 years old who received an allogeneic stem cell transplant from a related donor, was CMV-positive, and had no GVHD. The graft donor may account for some of the T cells.

This clone was seen ten or more times. This chain links TRBV7-3 with TRBJ2-3; 8 nucleotides match TRBD1. Germline CDR1 and CDR2: SGHTA and FQGTGA. The CDR3 covers 13 residues. After removal of 11 bases from V and 3 bases from J, the junction contained 7 bases not matched to a gene. Here the CDR3 reads CASGDRMTDTQYF. The CDR3 nucleotides are TGTGCCTCCGGGGACAGGATGACAGATACGCAGTATTTT.

This clone was seen repeatedly, ten times or more. V gene TRBV11-2 combines with J gene TRBJ2-7; 14 nucleotides match TRBD2. Germline CDR1 is SGHAT and CDR2 is FQNNGV. Germline trimming cut 3 bases from V and 2 bases from J; bases unmatched to any gene: 9. This CDR3 comprises 18 residues. The CDR3 sequence is CASSFGTSGSLTAYEQYF. The CDR3, as DNA: TGTGCCAGCAGCTTTGGGACTAGCGGGAGCTTGACGGCCTACGAGCAGTACTTC. The full variable domain, its missing parts supplied by reference TRBV11-2 and TRBJ2-7, is EAGVAQSPRYKIIEKRQSVAFWCNPISGHATLYWYQQILGQGPKLLIQFQNNGVVDDSQLPKDRFSAERLKGVDSTLKIQPAKLEDSAVYLCASSFGTSGSLTAYEQYFGPGTRLTVT.

This clone was detected many times. Here the CDR3 DNA reads TGTGCCAGCAGCTTAGGGGCGGGAGGGACAGATACGCAGTATTTT. Translation: CASSLGAGGTDTQYF. This sequence joins TRBV11-3 and TRBJ2-3; 9 nucleotides align to TRBD2. The CDR3 has 15 amino acids. J was trimmed by 3 bases and V by 1 base; bases with no gene match: 2. CDR1 and CDR2 (germline): SGHNT, YENEEA. Combining the CDR3 with reference TRBV11-3 and TRBJ2-3 gives the whole variable domain EAGVVQSPRYKIIEKKQPVAFWCNPISGHNTLYWYLQNLGQGPELLIRYENEEAVDDSQLPKDRFSAERLKGVDSTLKIQPAELGDSAVYLCASSLGAGGTDTQYFGPGTRLTVL.

This clone was recorded many times. This chain connects TRBV2 to TRBJ2-2, with D possibly matching TRBD2 (6 bases). V shed 5 bases and J shed 6 bases, with 16 bases lying between them. Germline assignment: CDR1 SNHLY and CDR2 FYNNEI. The CDR3 contains 15 residues. CDR3 DNA: TGTGCCAGCAGTCCCGGGACTCATACCGCCGGGGAGCTGTTTTTT. This sequence encodes CASSPGTHTAGELFF.

This clone came up many times. The gene calls are TRBV10-1 and TRBJ1-4; the D is unclear. CDR1 WNHNN and CDR2 SYGVQD come from the germline V gene (reference sequence). This CDR3 region has 14 residues. Trimming removed 0 bases from V and 8 bases from J, with 10 bases in between. CDR3 DNA sequence: TGCGCCAGCAGTGAGTCACGGGGAGTCGAAAAACTGTTTTTT. Protein: CASSESRGVEKLFF.

This clone was seen ten or more times. This same CDR3 is encoded by further DNA sequences in the sample. The chain couples TRBV5-1 to TRBJ2-7; D perhaps matches TRBD2 (5 bases). The germline V gene encodes CDR1 SGHRS and CDR2 YFSETQ. The CDR3 is 12 amino acids. V shed 0 bases and J shed 5 bases, with 6 bases lying between them. This CDR3 reads CASSLGRDEQYF. CDR3 nucleotide sequence: TGCGCCAGCAGCTTGGGGCGGGACGAGCAGTACTTC. Using reference TRBV5-1 and TRBJ2-7 for the parts outside the CDR3, the full variable domain is KAGVTQTPRYLIKTRGQQVTLSCSPISGHRSVSWYQQTPGQGLQFLFEYFSETQRNKGNFPGRFSGRQFSNSRSEMNVSTLELGDSALYLCASSLGRDEQYFGPGTRLTVT.

This clone was detected ten times or more. This rearrangement joins TRBV6-1 to TRBJ2-3; TRBD2 is a possible D gene (5 bases). This CDR3 region has 14 residues. Germline-derived CDR1 and CDR2 are MNHNS and SASEGT. The V gene lost 2 bases and the J gene lost 4 bases, with 10 bases spanning the gap. The CDR3 coding sequence is TGTGCCAGCAGTGAAAGAGGGTCGCCAGATACGCAGTATTTT. Protein product: CASSERGSPDTQYF.

This clone appeared many times. The chain employs TRBV30 and TRBJ2-2, with D possibly being TRBD2 (6 bases). Trimming left V 0 bases short and J 3 bases short, with 35 bases between. Germline-derived CDR1 and CDR2 are GTSNPN and SVGIG (reference sequence). This CDR3 is built from 23 residues. In nucleotides, the CDR3 is TGTGCCTGGAGTGTAAAGATTCGGCAGGGAGATAAGCAGCGATGGGAGGACACCGGGGAGCTGTTTTTT. Translated, it gives CAWSVKIRQGDKQRWEDTGELFF. The whole variable domain, filled in from reference TRBV30 and TRBJ2-2, reads SQTIHQWPATLVQPVGSPLSLECTVEGTSNPNLYWYRQAAGRGLQLLFYSVGIGQISSEVPQNLSASRPQDRQFILSSKKLLLSDSGFYLCAWSVKIRQGDKQRWEDTGELFFGEGSRLTVL.

This clone has a count of ten or more. The chain couples TRBV5-6 to TRBJ1-2, with TRBD1 as a possible D gene (6 bases). Deletions cut 0 bases from V and 4 bases from J, with 10 bases between. The CDR3 consists of 14 residues. CDR1 and CDR2 (germline): SGHDT, YYEEEE. This CDR3 reads CASSLDDRFYGYTF. The CDR3 DNA is TGTGCCAGCAGCTTGGACGACAGGTTCTATGGCTACACCTTC.

This clone has ten or more counts. The CDR3 region is CASSLQTSGRGEQYF. CDR3 sequence (DNA): TGTGCCAGCAGCTTACAAACTAGCGGGAGAGGTGAGCAGTACTTC. This rearrangement joins TRBV7-3 to TRBJ2-7; 11 bases agree with TRBD2. The CDR3 has 15 residues. Germline assignment: CDR1 SGHTA and CDR2 FQGTGA. V lost 2 bases, J lost 7 bases, and 7 bases stayed unmatched.